The T cell receptor (beta chain) described here comes from a study of cytomegalovirus exposure and HLA in healthy donors. Whereas donors were nominally healthy upon sampling, unrecorded immune exposures were probable. The PCR made use of 60 Vbeta and 13 Jbeta primers. Sequencing was performed with immunoSEQ multiplex PCR; in TCRdb, only in-frame clones are kept and a portion is missing. The table has 200,000 to 250,000 clones, about 80% seen once; the top ten hold 0.58%. The sample holds one count of this clone. Antigen: not known. The CDR3 runs 14 residues. CDR1 is LNHNV and CDR2 is YYDKDF in the germline V gene (reference sequence). Trimming cost V 4 bases and J 6 bases, with 14 bases left between them. General study points: The study flagged about 150 TCR beta chains as cytomegalovirus-associated.

The sample consisted of PBMCs. The sequence derives from a woman in her forties in good health and CMV-seronegative. The gene calls are TRBV15 and TRBJ2-3; D is ambiguous. The CDR3 DNA reads TGTGCCACCAGCACGAAGGAGACGGTGGATACGCAGTATTTT. It encodes CATSTKETVDTQYF.